This T cell receptor beta chain originates from a study of control samples from healthy donors and cancer patients. The protocol was immunoSEQ multiplex PCR, while the TCRdb copy is restricted to in-frame clones and leaves out a portion. Of over 50,000 clones listed, around 90% are singletons. CDR3 length: 13 residues. CDR1 is LNHDA and CDR2 is SQIVND in the germline V gene (reference sequence). The V gene lost 6 bases and the J gene lost 6 bases, with 14 bases spanning the gap. The chain links TRBV19 to TRBJ1-1; D is ambiguous. This sequence was found in a man over 45 in good health. Sequencing was carried out using blood. The CDR3 DNA reads TGTGCCAGTAGCCTAAGGGAGCCGCCTGAAGCTTTCTTT. The encoded protein is CASSLREPPEAFF.